Presented here are 17 T cell receptor beta chains from one specimen sequenced in a study of T cell responses to AZD1222 COVID-19 vaccine. Data came from immunoSEQ multiplex PCR; TCRdb stores just in-frame clones and leaves some out. This table holds over 85,000 clones, over 85% found once. The sample here was peripheral blood, taken 28 days after the second AZD1222 dose. Source of these receptors: an adult who received the AZD1222 COVID-19 vaccine.

V is TRBV5-1 and J is TRBJ2-5, with TRBD1 matching over 8 bases. The CDR3 sequence is 13 residues long. Germline lookup yields CDR1 SGHRS and CDR2 YFSETQ. V trimming: 3 bases; J trimming: 5 bases; junction bases outside the gene matches: 3. DNA of the CDR3: TGCGCCAGCAGCTCAGGGGGCTTGGAGACCCAGTACTTC. This codes for CASSSGGLETQYF.

The chain is built from TRBV6-2 or TRBV6-3 and TRBJ2-2; D call uncertain. With 0 bases removed from V and 5 bases from J, the gap between germline ends came to 10 bases. Germline V gene data show CDR1 as MNHEY and CDR2 as SVGEGT. This CDR3 is built from 15 residues. The CDR3, as DNA: TGTGCCAGCAGTTACTCGAGACTCGGGACCGGGGAGCTGTTTTTT. Residues: CASSYSRLGTGELFF.

The chain is built from TRBV6-2 or TRBV6-3 and TRBJ1-5; no reliable D call. V lost 2 bases to trimming and J lost 9 bases, with 11 bases between them. The CDR3 consists of 13 residues. The germline gives CDR1 MNHEY, CDR2 SVGEGT. This CDR3 is CASSYGSVGPQHF. Written as DNA, the CDR3 is TGTGCCAGCAGTTACGGATCCGTCGGGCCCCAGCATTTT.

V usage is TRBV7-2 and J usage is TRBJ1-1, with 11 bases matching TRBD1. The CDR3 spans 14 residues. Germline V gives CDR1 SGHTA, CDR2 FQGNSA. Losses at the gene ends were 5 bases for V and 8 bases for J; bases not matched to a gene: 7. CDR3 coding DNA: TGTGCCAGCAGCACTTACGGACAGGGGGCCGAAGCTTTCTTT. Translated, it gives CASSTYGQGAEAFF. Full variable domain (rest looked up from reference TRBV7-2 and TRBJ1-1): GAGVSQSPSNKVTEKGKDVELRCDPISGHTALYWYRQSLGQGLEFLIYFQGNSAPDKSGLPSDRFSAERTGGSVSTLTIQRTQQEDSAVYLCASSTYGQGAEAFFGQGTRLTVV.

This chain uses TRBV18 with TRBJ1-1, with a weak D call TRBD1 (5 bases). Looked up from germline, CDR1 is KGHSH and CDR2 is LQKENI. The CDR3 extends over 14 amino acids. V gave up 3 bases and J gave up 5 bases, with 13 bases separating them. Here the CDR3 reads CASSPRVGGTEAFF. Written as DNA, the CDR3 is TGTGCCAGCTCACCCCGGGTGGGGGGAACTGAAGCTTTCTTT.

The chain is built from TRBV10-3 and TRBJ2-3; 15 nucleotides line up with TRBD2. Trimming removed 7 bases from V and 4 bases from J; junction bases left unmatched: 15. The CDR3 extends over 19 amino acids. Germline V lookup: CDR1 ENHRY, CDR2 SYGVKD. The CDR3 loop is CAIKEGLAGGSAPSDTQYF. Written as DNA, the CDR3 is TGTGCCATCAAGGAAGGACTAGCGGGGGGGTCAGCCCCATCAGATACGCAGTATTTT.

The CDR3 region is CASSVGEGYMNTEAFF. The CDR3 coding sequence is TGTGCCAGCAGCGTAGGCGAGGGATACATGAACACTGAAGCTTTCTTT. This chain links TRBV9 with TRBJ1-1; the D is unclear. From germline, CDR1 is SGDLS and CDR2 YYNGEE. The length of the CDR3 is 16 residues. V was trimmed by 0 bases and J by 0 bases, leaving 12 bases between them.

This rearrangement joins TRBV27 to TRBJ1-2; the match to TRBD1 covers 8 bases. The CDR3 is 15 amino acids. Trimming removed 4 bases from V and 2 bases from J; junction bases left unmatched: 6. CDR1 and CDR2 from the germline V gene are MNHEY and SMNVEV (reference sequence). For the CDR3, the DNA is TGTGCCAGCAGTTCGACGGACAGGGTGAACTATGGCTACACCTTC. This encodes CASSSTDRVNYGYTF.

The chain combines TRBV2 with TRBJ2-7; weak D call: TRBD2 (5 bases). Trimming removed 7 bases at V and 5 bases at J, with 9 bases between. CDR3 length: 11 amino acids. Germline V gene sequence: CDR1 SNHLY, CDR2 FYNNEI. The chain's CDR3 is CASTTRDEQYF. DNA for the CDR3: TGTGCCAGCACCACGAGGGACGAGCAGTACTTC.

The rearrangement links TRBV7-8 to TRBJ1-2; D unclear. The CDR3 has 12 amino acids. Looked up from germline, CDR1 is SGHVS and CDR2 is FQNEAQ. Trimming stripped 5 bases from V and 8 bases from J, with 12 bases between. DNA of the CDR3: TGTGCCAGCAGCCCCTCCCTGTACGGCTACACCTTC. It translates to CASSPSLYGYTF.

CDR3 loop: CSASPGQGRRYDTQYF. The CDR3, as DNA: TGCAGTGCTAGTCCTGGACAGGGACGTCGGTACGATACGCAGTATTTT. The J gene is TRBJ2-3, the V gene TRBV20-1; TRBD1 matches at 8 bases. The CDR3 length is 16 residues. CDR1 and CDR2 from the germline V gene are DFQATT and SNEGSKA (reference sequence). The V gene end was trimmed by 3 bases and the J gene end by 6 bases; junction bases not matched to a gene: 14.

The V and J genes are TRBV9 and TRBJ2-5; 10 bases align to TRBD2. Trimming cost V 3 bases and J 2 bases; bases outside gene matches: 7. The germline CDR1 and CDR2 sequences are SGDLS and YYNGEE. The CDR3 length is 16 residues. CDR3 protein: CASSGSVAGGQETQYF. The CDR3 nucleotides read TGTGCCAGCAGCGGCTCGGTAGCGGGGGGACAAGAGACCCAGTACTTC. The variable domain in full, completed from reference TRBV9 and TRBJ2-5, reads DSGVTQTPKHLITATGQRVTLRCSPRSGDLSVYWYQQSLDQGLQFLIQYYNGEERAKGNILERFSAQQFPDLHSELNLSSLELGDSALYFCASSGSVAGGQETQYFGPGTRLLVL.

The V call is TRBV10-3, the J call TRBJ2-7; 11 nucleotides line up with TRBD1. V lost 5 bases to trimming and J lost 4 bases; unmatched junction nucleotides: 4. CDR3 length equals 14 residues. The V gene's germline CDR1 is ENHRY and CDR2 SYGVKD. CDR3 nucleotide sequence: TGTGCCATCAGTACCCGGGACAGGGGGTACGAGCAGTACTTC. As protein: CAISTRDRGYEQYF.

V usage is TRBV6-5 and J usage is TRBJ1-2; D is unresolved. The length of the CDR3 is 12 residues. The ends were cut back, 0 bases at V and 9 bases at J, with 8 bases in the middle. Germline values: CDR1 MNHEY, CDR2 SVGAGI. CDR3 residues: CASSYSRESYTF. As DNA, the CDR3 is TGTGCCAGCAGTTACTCCCGGGAAAGCTACACCTTC.

The chain is built from TRBV5-1 and TRBJ2-3; TRBD1 aligns across 8 bases. CDR3 length: 14 amino acids. Germline V gene sequence: CDR1 SGHRS, CDR2 YFSETQ. Trimming took 4 bases from V and 3 from J; bases not matched to a gene: 4. CDR3 in amino acids: CASSPGQGTDTQYF. The CDR3 region has the DNA TGCGCCAGCAGCCCCGGACAGGGAACAGATACGCAGTATTTT.

V usage is TRBV24-1 and J usage is TRBJ1-1; 10 bases line up with TRBD1. The CDR3 has 16 residues. Germline CDR1 KGHDR, CDR2 SFDVKD. The J segment lost 1 base and the V segment lost 7 bases, leaving 8 bases of the junction unmatched. The chain's CDR3 is CATRELRDRGNTEAFF. For the CDR3, the DNA is TGTGCCACCAGAGAACTCCGGGACAGGGGGAACACTGAAGCTTTCTTT.

The chain carries TRBV27 and TRBJ1-3; D is perhaps TRBD1 (5 bases). CDR3 length equals 16 residues. The germline V gene encodes CDR1 MNHEY and CDR2 SMNVEV (reference sequence). Trimming shortened V by 1 base and J by 0 bases, and 10 bases separated the two germline ends. In DNA form, the CDR3 reads TGTGCCAGCAGTTTATTGGGGCCGAGCTCTGGAAACACCATATATTTT. Its protein product is CASSLLGPSSGNTIYF.